This TCR beta chain was recorded in a study of blood T cell repertoires in COVID-19. The overall study: Samples of COVID-19 (acute and convalescent) were obtained from the United States, Italy and Spain. Nucleic acid was either cDNA or gDNA, and it came from T cells, B-cell-depleted T cells, or PBMCs.

Source study methods: By means of reference gene primer amplification, nucleated cell counts were estimated. The data were produced by immunoSEQ multiplex PCR, yet TCRdb's version contains in-frame clones alone and is incomplete. V and J calls and clone size follow that table, whereas D and trimming were derived from the DNA. The repertoire holds some 110,000 clones, roughly nine tenths seen once, with 5.1% in the top ten. Trimming stripped 9 bases from V and 5 bases from J, with 16 bases between. The CDR3 consists of 13 residues. Germline values: CDR1 LNHDA, CDR2 SQIVND (reference sequence). The sequence was obtained from a human donor in a cohort sampled during active COVID-19. The rearrangement joins TRBV19 to TRBJ1-1; D may be TRBD1 (5 bases). The sample comprised peripheral blood. The CDR3, as DNA: TGTGCCAGCCTAGGGACTGTTGGGACTGAAGCTTTCTTT. It specifies CASLGTVGTEAFF.